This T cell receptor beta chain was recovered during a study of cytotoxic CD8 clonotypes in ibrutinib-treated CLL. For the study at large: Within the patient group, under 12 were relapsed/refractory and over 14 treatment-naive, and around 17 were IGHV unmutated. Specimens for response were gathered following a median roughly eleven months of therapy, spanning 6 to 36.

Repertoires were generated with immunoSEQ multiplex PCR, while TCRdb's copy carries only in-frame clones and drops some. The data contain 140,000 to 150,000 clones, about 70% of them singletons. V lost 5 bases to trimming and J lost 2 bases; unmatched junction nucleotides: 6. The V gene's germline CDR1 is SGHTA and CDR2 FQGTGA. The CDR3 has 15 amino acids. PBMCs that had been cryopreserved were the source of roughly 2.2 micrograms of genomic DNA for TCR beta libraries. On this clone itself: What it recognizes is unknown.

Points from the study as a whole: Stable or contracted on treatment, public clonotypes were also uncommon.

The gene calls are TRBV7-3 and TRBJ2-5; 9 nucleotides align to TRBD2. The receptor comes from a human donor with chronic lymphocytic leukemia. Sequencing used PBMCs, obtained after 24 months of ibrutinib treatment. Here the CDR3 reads CASSTLAGPQETQYF. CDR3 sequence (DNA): TGTGCCAGCAGCACCCTAGCGGGGCCACAAGAGACCCAGTACTTC.